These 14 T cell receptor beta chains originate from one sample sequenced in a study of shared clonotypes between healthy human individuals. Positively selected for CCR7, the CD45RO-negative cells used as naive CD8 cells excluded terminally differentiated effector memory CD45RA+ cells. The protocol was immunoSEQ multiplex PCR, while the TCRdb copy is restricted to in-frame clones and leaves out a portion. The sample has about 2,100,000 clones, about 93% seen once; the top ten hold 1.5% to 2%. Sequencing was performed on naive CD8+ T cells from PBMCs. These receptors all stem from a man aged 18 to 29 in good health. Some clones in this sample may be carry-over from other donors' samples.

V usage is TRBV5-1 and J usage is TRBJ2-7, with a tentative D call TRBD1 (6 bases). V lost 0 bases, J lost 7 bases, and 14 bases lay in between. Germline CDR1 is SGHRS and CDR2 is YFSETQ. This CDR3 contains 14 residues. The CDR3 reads CASSLAGTTREQYF. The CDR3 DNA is TGCGCCAGCAGCTTGGCCGGGACAACGAGGGAGCAGTACTTC. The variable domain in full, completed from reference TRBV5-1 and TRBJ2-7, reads KAGVTQTPRYLIKTRGQQVTLSCSPISGHRSVSWYQQTPGQGLQFLFEYFSETQRNKGNFPGRFSGRQFSNSRSEMNVSTLELGDSALYLCASSLAGTTREQYFGPGTRLTVT.

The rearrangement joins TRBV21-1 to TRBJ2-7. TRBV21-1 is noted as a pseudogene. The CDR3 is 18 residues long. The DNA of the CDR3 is TGTGCCAGCAGCCTAAGCTTTATCCGGGACGGCTTCCCCCACGAGCAGTACTTC. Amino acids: CASSLSFIRDGFPHEQYF.

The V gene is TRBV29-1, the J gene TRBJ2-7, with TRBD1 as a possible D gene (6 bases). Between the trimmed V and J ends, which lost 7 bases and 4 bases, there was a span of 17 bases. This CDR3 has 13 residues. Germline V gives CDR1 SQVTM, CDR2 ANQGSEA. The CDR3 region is CSAKGGPQYEQYF. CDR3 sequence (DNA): TGCAGCGCTAAAGGGGGACCTCAGTACGAGCAGTACTTC.

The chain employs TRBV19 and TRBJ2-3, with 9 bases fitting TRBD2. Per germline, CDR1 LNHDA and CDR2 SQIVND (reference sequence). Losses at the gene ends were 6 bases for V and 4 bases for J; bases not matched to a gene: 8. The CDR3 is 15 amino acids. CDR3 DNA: TGTGCCAGTAGGGTTGGCGGGAGGGTCGCAGATACGCAGTATTTT. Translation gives CASRVGGRVADTQYF.

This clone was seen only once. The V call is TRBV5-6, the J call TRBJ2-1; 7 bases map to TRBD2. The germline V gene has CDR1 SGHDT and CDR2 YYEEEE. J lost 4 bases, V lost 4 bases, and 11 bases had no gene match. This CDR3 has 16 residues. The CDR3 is CASSLPGEGGYNEQFF. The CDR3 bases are TGTGCCAGCAGCCTCCCCGGGGAGGGCGGATACAATGAGCAGTTCTTC.

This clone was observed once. In nucleotides, the CDR3 is TGCGCCAGCAGCCAAGATGGGAGCCCTAGCACAGATACGCAGTATTTT. It specifies CASSQDGSPSTDTQYF. V gene TRBV4-1 combines with J gene TRBJ2-3, with D perhaps TRBD2 (5 bases). The CDR3 loop spans 16 amino acids. V lost 0 bases, J lost 0 bases, and 10 bases lay in between. The germline V gene has CDR1 MGHRA and CDR2 YSYEKL.

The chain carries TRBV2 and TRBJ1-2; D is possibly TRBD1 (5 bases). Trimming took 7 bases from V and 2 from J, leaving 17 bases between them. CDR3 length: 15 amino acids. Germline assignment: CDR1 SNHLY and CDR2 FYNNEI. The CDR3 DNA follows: TGTGCCAGCAATACACCAGGGACGGAAAACTATGGCTACACCTTC. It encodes CASNTPGTENYGYTF.

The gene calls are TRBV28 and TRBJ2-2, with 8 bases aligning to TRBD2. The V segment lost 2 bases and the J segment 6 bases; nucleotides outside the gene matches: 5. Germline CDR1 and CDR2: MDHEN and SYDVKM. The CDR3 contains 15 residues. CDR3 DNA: TGTGCCAGCAGTTTAAAGCGGGAGATAGCCGGGGAGCTGTTTTTT. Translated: CASSLKREIAGELFF.

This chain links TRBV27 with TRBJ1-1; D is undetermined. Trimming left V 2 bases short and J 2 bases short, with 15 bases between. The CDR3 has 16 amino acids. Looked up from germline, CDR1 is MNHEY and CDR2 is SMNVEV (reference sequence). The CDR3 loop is CASSLGFSTVNTEAFF. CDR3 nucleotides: TGTGCCAGCAGTTTAGGCTTCTCGACCGTTAACACTGAAGCTTTCTTT.

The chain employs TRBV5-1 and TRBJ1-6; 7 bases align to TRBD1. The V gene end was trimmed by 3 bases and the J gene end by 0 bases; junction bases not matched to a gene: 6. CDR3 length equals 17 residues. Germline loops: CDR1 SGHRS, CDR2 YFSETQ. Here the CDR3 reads CASSSAAGGSYNSPLHF. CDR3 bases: TGCGCCAGCAGCTCTGCGGCAGGGGGCTCCTATAATTCACCCCTCCACTTT.

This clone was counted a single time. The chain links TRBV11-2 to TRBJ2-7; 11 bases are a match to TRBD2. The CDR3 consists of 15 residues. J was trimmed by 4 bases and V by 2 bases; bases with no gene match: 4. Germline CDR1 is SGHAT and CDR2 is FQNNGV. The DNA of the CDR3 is TGTGCCAGCAGCTTAACTAGCGGGAGAGAGTACGAGCAGTACTTC. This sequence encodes CASSLTSGREYEQYF.

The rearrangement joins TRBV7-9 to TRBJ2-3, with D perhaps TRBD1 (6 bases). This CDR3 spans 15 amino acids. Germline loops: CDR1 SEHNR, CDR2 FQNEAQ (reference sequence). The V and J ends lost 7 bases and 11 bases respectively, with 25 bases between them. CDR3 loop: CASTLEGDLRGGQYF. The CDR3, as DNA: TGTGCCAGCACCCTTGAGGGGGACCTCCGAGGGGGGCAGTATTTT.

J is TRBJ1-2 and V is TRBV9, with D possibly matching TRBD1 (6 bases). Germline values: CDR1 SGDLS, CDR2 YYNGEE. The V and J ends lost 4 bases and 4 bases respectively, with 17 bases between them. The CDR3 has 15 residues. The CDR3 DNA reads TGTGCCAGCAGCCCGAGGGACACACTCCCCTATGGCTACACCTTC. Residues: CASSPRDTLPYGYTF.

The CDR3 loop reads CASSVWEGGFGNTIYF. CDR3 nucleotides: TGTGCCAGCAGTGTCTGGGAAGGGGGTTTTGGAAACACCATATATTTT. The chain couples TRBV6-1 to TRBJ1-3, with D possibly TRBD1 on 6 matching bases. Trimming pared 4 bases from V and 3 bases from J, leaving 16 bases between. CDR3 length equals 16 residues. The germline V gene encodes CDR1 MNHNS and CDR2 SASEGT.